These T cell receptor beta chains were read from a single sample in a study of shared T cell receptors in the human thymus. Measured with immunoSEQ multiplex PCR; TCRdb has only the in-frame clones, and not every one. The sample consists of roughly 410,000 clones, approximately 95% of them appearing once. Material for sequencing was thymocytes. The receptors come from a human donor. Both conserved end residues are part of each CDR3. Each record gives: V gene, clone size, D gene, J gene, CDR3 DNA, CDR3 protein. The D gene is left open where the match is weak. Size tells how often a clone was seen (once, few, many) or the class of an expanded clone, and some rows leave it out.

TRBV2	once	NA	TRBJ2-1	TGTGCCAGCCCACCAGGGCGACAAGGGCACAATGAGCAGTTCTTC	CASPPGRQGHNEQFF
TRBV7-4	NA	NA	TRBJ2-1	TGTGCCAGCAGCTTAGAACACCCTAGCGTCCTCCCCTTCAGCTCCTACAATGAGCAGTTCTTC	CASSLEHPSVLPFSSYNEQFF
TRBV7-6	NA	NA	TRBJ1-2	TGTGCCAGCACTCGAAAGACCTATGGCTACACCTTC	CASTRKTYGYTF
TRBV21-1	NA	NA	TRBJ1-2	TGTGCCATCCGCATAGTTATTTTTGGGACTTCCTATGGCTACACCTTC	CAIRIVIFGTSYGYTF
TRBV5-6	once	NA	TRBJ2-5	TGTGCCAGCAGCTTCTCAGGGGACATCTTCCAAGAGACCCAGTACTTC	CASSFSGDIFQETQYF
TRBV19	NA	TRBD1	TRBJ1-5	TGTGCCAGTAGTATCGACAGGGTAGTAGATAGCAATCAGCCCCAGCATTTT	CASSIDRVVDSNQPQHF
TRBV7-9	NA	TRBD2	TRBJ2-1	TGTGCCAGCAGGCCCCCTAGCGGGAGGGACAATGAGCAGTTCTTC	CASRPPSGRDNEQFF
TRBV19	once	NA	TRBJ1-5	TGTGCCAGTAGTATGAGTCAGTCCAATCAGCCCCAGCATTTT	CASSMSQSNQPQHF
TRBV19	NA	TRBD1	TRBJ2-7	TGTGCCAGTAGTATAGATCAGGGGGCGGAAGAGCAGTACTTC	CASSIDQGAEEQYF
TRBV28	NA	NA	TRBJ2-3	TGTGCCAGCAGTTCCCGTCCAAGAAACACAGATACGCAGTATTTT	CASSSRPRNTDTQYF
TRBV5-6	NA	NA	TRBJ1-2	TGTGCCAGCAGCTTGAAACCACAGGGCCCTGGCTACACCTTC	CASSLKPQGPGYTF
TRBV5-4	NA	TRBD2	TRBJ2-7	TGTGCCAGCAGCCCTAATACTAGCGGGAGAGCTTTCTTCTACGAGCAGTACTTC	CASSPNTSGRAFFYEQYF
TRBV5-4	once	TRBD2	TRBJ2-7	TGTGCCAGCAGCAGGGGACTAGCGGGAGGGAACGAGCAGTACTTC	CASSRGLAGGNEQYF
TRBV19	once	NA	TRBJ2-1	TGTGCCAGTAGTATAGATCGCGGGAACAATGAGCAGTTCTTC	CASSIDRGNNEQFF
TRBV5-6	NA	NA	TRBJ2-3	TGTGCCAGCAGCTTGGGGTTGGGGACCCCAAACAAGGATACGCAGTATTTT	CASSLGLGTPNKDTQYF
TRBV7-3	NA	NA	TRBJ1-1	TGTGCCAGCAGGCGATGGAGTGACAGGAACGGGGACACTGAAGCTTTCTTT	CASRRWSDRNGDTEAFF
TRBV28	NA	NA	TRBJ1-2	TGTGCCAGCAGCCCTCTGGGTTATGGCTACACCTTC	CASSPLGYGYTF
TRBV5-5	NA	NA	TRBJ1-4	TGTGCCAGCAGCTTGTTTAGGCCAGTTGCAACTAATGAAAAACTGTTTTTT	CASSLFRPVATNEKLFF
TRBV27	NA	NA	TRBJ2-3	TGTGCCAGCAGTTCCCACACAGATACGCAGTATTTT	CASSSHTDTQYF
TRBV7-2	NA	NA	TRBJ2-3	TGTGCCAGCATCCAGAGGGTATCCCCCCTGTCGCAGTATTTT	CASIQRVSPLSQYF
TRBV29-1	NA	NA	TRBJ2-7	TGCAGCGCCGGAGAGGGGCTTAATACCCACGAGCAGTACTTC	CSAGEGLNTHEQYF
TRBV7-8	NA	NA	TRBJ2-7	TGTGCCAGCAGCTTAGTGGGATTCCGGGACGCAAGCCCCTACGAGCAGTACTTC	CASSLVGFRDASPYEQYF
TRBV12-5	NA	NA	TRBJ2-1	TGTGCTAGTGGGTCCAGCCCCATTTCGTCCTACAATGAGCAGTTCTTC	CASGSSPISSYNEQFF
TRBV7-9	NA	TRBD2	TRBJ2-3	TGTGCCAGCAGCTTCCCCGAGGGAGGGGCGGGAGAGATAACAGATACGCAGTATTTT	CASSFPEGGAGEITDTQYF
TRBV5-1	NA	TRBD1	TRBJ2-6	TGCGCCAGCAGCGGAAAGGACAGGGGGATCTCTGGGGCCAACGTCCTGACTTTC	CASSGKDRGISGANVLTF
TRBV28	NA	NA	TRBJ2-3	TGTGCCAGCAGTGCTAAATCAGCGGTAGCCACAGATACGCAGTATTTT	CASSAKSAVATDTQYF
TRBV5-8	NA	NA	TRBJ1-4	TGTGCCAGCAGCTTGTACGAAAAACTGTTTTTT	CASSLYEKLFF
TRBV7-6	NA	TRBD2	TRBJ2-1	TGTGCCAGCAGCCGGGGACTAGCGGGCCTCAATGAGCAGTTCTTC	CASSRGLAGLNEQFF
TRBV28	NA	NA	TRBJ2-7	TGTGCCAGCAGCTCCCTCGGGACCCGCGACGAGCAGTACTTC	CASSSLGTRDEQYF
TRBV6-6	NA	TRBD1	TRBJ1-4	TGTGCCAGCAGTTCCGGACAGGGGTGGGAAAAACTGTTTTTT	CASSSGQGWEKLFF
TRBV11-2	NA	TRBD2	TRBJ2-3	TGTGCCAGCAGCTCCCAGCGGGAGTGTGGCACAGATACGCAGTATTTT	CASSSQRECGTDTQYF